One sample yielded the 22 T cell receptor beta chains listed below, sequenced in a study of OX40 agonist ivuxolimab in advanced cancers. Sequencing used immunoSEQ multiplex PCR; TCRdb keeps in-frame clones, though not all of them. Counted here are about 17,000 clones, 87% occurring once; the ten biggest clones make up over 25%. The source material was CD4+ or CD8+ T cells sorted from blood, sampled in a trial of the OX40 agonist ivuxolimab. The origin of the receptors is an adult with an advanced solid tumor such as melanoma, head and neck, liver or kidney cancer.

V is TRBV5-1 and J is TRBJ1-2, with 8 bases fitting TRBD1. CDR3 size: 16 residues. J gave up 3 bases and V 0 bases, and 7 bases lay outside the gene matches. In germline, CDR1 is SGHRS, CDR2 YFSETQ. The chain's CDR3 is CASSLGTGGDDYGYTF. Here the CDR3 DNA reads TGCGCCAGCAGCTTGGGCACAGGGGGTGACGACTATGGCTACACCTTC.

The J gene is TRBJ2-3, the V gene TRBV6-4; 11 bases match TRBD2. J lost 5 bases, V lost 2 bases, and 6 bases had no gene match. Germline V gene lookup returns CDR1 MRHNA and CDR2 SNTAGT. This CDR3 comprises 16 residues. CDR3 DNA: TGTGCCAGCAGTGACGGGACTAGCGGAGGGATAGATACGCAGTATTTT. It specifies CASSDGTSGGIDTQYF.

The V and J genes are TRBV7-8 and TRBJ2-3; possible D gene TRBD2, 5 bases. V was trimmed by 4 bases and J by 1 base, leaving 12 bases between them. Germline assignment: CDR1 SGHVS and CDR2 FQNEAQ. This CDR3 comprises 15 residues. The CDR3 protein is CASSYPGVGTDTQYF. The CDR3 bases are TGTGCCAGCAGCTACCCCGGGGTTGGCACAGATACGCAGTATTTT.

CDR3 sequence reads: CASRPTLVYEQYF. In DNA, the CDR3 is TGCGCCAGCAGACCCACCCTGGTCTACGAGCAGTACTTC. This chain joins TRBV5-1 and TRBJ2-7, with unresolved D. The CDR3 sequence is 13 residues long. V lost 5 bases and J lost 3, with 12 bases in between. Germline loops: CDR1 SGHRS, CDR2 YFSETQ. Together with reference TRBV5-1 and TRBJ2-7, the CDR3 gives the full variable domain: KAGVTQTPRYLIKTRGQQVTLSCSPISGHRSVSWYQQTPGQGLQFLFEYFSETQRNKGNFPGRFSGRQFSNSRSEMNVSTLELGDSALYLCASRPTLVYEQYFGPGTRLTVT.

This chain links TRBV7-9 with TRBJ2-5; D not certain. CDR3 size: 14 residues. Trimming took off 7 bases at V and 5 bases at J, with 17 bases between the two ends. Germline V gene lookup returns CDR1 SEHNR and CDR2 FQNEAQ (reference sequence). The DNA of the CDR3 is TGTGCCAGCATCGGAACAGAGTCTTGGGAGACCCAGTACTTC. Encoded protein: CASIGTESWETQYF.

The chain recombines TRBV6-1 with TRBJ2-1, with D perhaps assigned TRBD1 or TRBD2 (5 bases each). The germline V and J ends were trimmed by 2 bases and 0 bases, with 26 bases remaining between them. The CDR3 covers 21 residues. Germline assignment: CDR1 MNHNS and CDR2 SASEGT. CDR3 residues: CASSESPGPLPDLSSYNEQFF. CDR3 DNA: TGTGCCAGCAGTGAATCTCCGGGACCTCTGCCGGACCTAAGCTCCTACAATGAGCAGTTCTTC.

This clone was seen a few times. The CDR3 bases are TGTGCCAGCAGCTTATCACGAGGGAAGGCGGAAAAACTGTTTTTT. Its protein product is CASSLSRGKAEKLFF. V gene TRBV7-6 combines with J gene TRBJ1-4; no clear D gene. The CDR3 totals 15 residues. Germline CDR1 is SGHVS and CDR2 is FNYEAQ. V lost 2 bases, J lost 8 bases, and 15 bases lay in between.

CDR3 sequence (DNA): TGTGCCAGCAGTTACGACAGTACCTACGAGCAGTACTTC. Protein: CASSYDSTYEQYF. This chain joins TRBV6-5 and TRBJ2-7; D is perhaps TRBD1 (5 bases). The CDR3 is 13 residues long. Germline V gives CDR1 MNHEY, CDR2 SVGAGI. The V and J ends lost 2 bases and 2 bases respectively, with 7 bases between them.

The CDR3 coding sequence is TGTGCCATCAGAGATCCAGGGGTGAGGTACAATGAGCAGTTCTTC. Its translation is CAIRDPGVRYNEQFF. The chain links TRBV10-3 to TRBJ2-1; tentatively, D is TRBD1 (6 bases). The germline gives CDR1 ENHRY, CDR2 SYGVKD. The CDR3 loop spans 15 amino acids. V was cut by 6 bases and J by 4 bases, with 16 bases left in between.

The chain employs TRBV19 and TRBJ2-7; a weak D match, TRBD1 (5 bases). V shed 7 bases and J shed 0 bases, with 16 bases lying between them. The CDR3 is 15 amino acids. Germline V gene data show CDR1 as LNHDA and CDR2 as SQIVND (reference sequence). The CDR3 sequence: CASTRQTGASYEQYF. CDR3 DNA: TGTGCCAGTACCCGTCAAACAGGTGCCTCCTACGAGCAGTACTTC.

V usage is TRBV2 and J usage is TRBJ2-7, with unresolved D. Trimming cost V 3 bases and J 4 bases, with 13 bases left between them. From germline, CDR1 is SNHLY and CDR2 FYNNEI. CDR3 length: 14 residues. The CDR3 loop is CASSEPGVLYEQYF. CDR3 in DNA: TGTGCCAGCAGTGAGCCGGGCGTCCTTTACGAGCAGTACTTC.

This rearrangement joins TRBV4-2 to TRBJ1-2; D is unresolved. The CDR3 sequence is 14 residues long. V was clipped by 2 bases and J by 6 bases, with 13 bases between them. Germline V gives CDR1 LGHNA, CDR2 YNFKEQ. The CDR3 DNA follows: TGTGCCAGCAGCCAATCAATATCGGCAGATGGCTACACCTTC. Translated, it gives CASSQSISADGYTF.

This chain links TRBV9 with TRBJ2-2; D uncertain. The germline gives CDR1 SGDLS, CDR2 YYNGEE. This CDR3 has 14 residues. Trimming removed 4 bases at V and 4 bases at J, with 11 bases between. In DNA form, the CDR3 reads TGTGCCAGCAGCTTTCAGTGGGGCACCGGGGAGCTGTTTTTT. It codes for CASSFQWGTGELFF.

V is TRBV27 and J is TRBJ2-7, with D possibly being TRBD1 (6 bases). V was shortened by 4 bases and J by 1 base, with 14 bases between the two germline ends. CDR1 and CDR2 from the germline V gene are MNHEY and SMNVEV (reference sequence). The CDR3 extends over 15 amino acids. Written as DNA, the CDR3 is TGTGCCAGCAGTTATTCCGGGGACACGTCCTACGAGCAGTACTTC. This codes for CASSYSGDTSYEQYF.

The CDR3 sequence: CSVLLGATGRAGTDTQYF. As DNA, the CDR3 is TGCAGCGTCCTGCTAGGTGCGACAGGGCGCGCTGGCACAGATACGCAGTATTTT. The chain links TRBV29-1 to TRBJ2-3; 7 nucleotides match TRBD1. The V gene end was trimmed by 6 bases and the J gene end by 1 base; junction bases not matched to a gene: 19. The CDR3 totals 18 residues. Germline V gene sequence: CDR1 SQVTM, CDR2 ANQGSEA.

This chain connects TRBV5-1 to TRBJ1-1; no clear D gene. This CDR3 spans 15 amino acids. The V gene lost 0 bases and the J gene lost 0 bases, with 9 bases spanning the gap. Germline-derived CDR1 and CDR2 are SGHRS and YFSETQ. The CDR3 region is CASSLEGRLNTEAFF. CDR3 in DNA: TGCGCCAGCAGCTTGGAGGGCAGGTTGAACACTGAAGCTTTCTTT.

This clone was observed a single time. The gene calls are TRBV7-9 and TRBJ2-5; the D gene is possibly TRBD2 (6 bases). The CDR3 spans 14 residues. The germline gives CDR1 SEHNR, CDR2 FQNEAQ (reference sequence). The V end lost 8 bases, the J end lost 4 bases, and 17 bases lay between the germline ends. This chain's CDR3 is CASARWEVSETQYF. The CDR3 region has the DNA TGTGCCAGCGCAAGATGGGAGGTTTCAGAGACCCAGTACTTC. The whole variable domain, filled in from reference TRBV7-9 and TRBJ2-5, reads DTGVSQNPRHKITKRGQNVTFRCDPISEHNRLYWYRQTLGQGPEFLTYFQNEAQLEKSRLLSDRFSAERPKGSFSTLEIQRTEQGDSAMYLCASARWEVSETQYFGPGTRLLVL.

This clone is a singleton in its sample. The chain joins TRBV14 to TRBJ1-2; weak D call: TRBD1 (5 bases). V was trimmed by 0 bases and J by 8 bases, leaving 16 bases between them. From germline, CDR1 is SGHDN and CDR2 FVKESK. The CDR3 is 15 amino acids. For the CDR3, the DNA is TGTGCCAGCAGCCAAGATATTCTGCAGGGAGGGGGCTACACCTTC. It yields the protein CASSQDILQGGGYTF.

The rearrangement links TRBV27 to TRBJ2-3; no definite D call. This CDR3 contains 13 residues. Germline V CDR1 and CDR2: MNHEY, SMNVEV (reference sequence). Trimming took 1 base from V and 3 from J, leaving 5 bases between them. This chain's CDR3 is CASSLLRTDTQYF. DNA for the CDR3: TGTGCCAGCAGTTTATTGCGAACAGATACGCAGTATTTT.

The chain uses TRBV9 and TRBJ2-2; TRBD2 matches at 15 bases. The length of the CDR3 is 15 residues. J was trimmed by 9 bases and V by 2 bases; bases with no gene match: 2. Germline V gene data show CDR1 as SGDLS and CDR2 as YYNGEE. The CDR3, as DNA: TGTGCCAGCAGCGTGGGACTAGCGGGGGGCAGGGAGCTGTTTTTT. Residues: CASSVGLAGGRELFF.

The V and J genes are TRBV19 and TRBJ1-6; D is unresolved. V shed 6 bases and J shed 10 bases, with 19 bases lying between them. The CDR3 sequence is 15 residues long. Per germline, CDR1 LNHDA and CDR2 SQIVND (reference sequence). In DNA, the CDR3 is TGTGCCAGTAGCATCGATCGAAACAGCCACTCACCCCTCCACTTT. Translation gives CASSIDRNSHSPLHF.

J is TRBJ2-1 and V is TRBV27; 7 bases map to TRBD1. Germline V CDR1 and CDR2: MNHEY, SMNVEV (reference sequence). This CDR3 contains 15 residues. Trimming at V came to 5 bases and at J to 5 bases, leaving 9 bases not matched to a gene. CDR3 bases: TGTGCCAGCAGTCCAGGGACAGAACCTCACAATGAGCAGTTCTTC. This translates into CASSPGTEPHNEQFF.